A selection of T cell receptor beta chains follows, all from one sample in a study of blood T cell repertoires in COVID-19. The table came from immunoSEQ multiplex PCR; TCRdb's copy has only in-frame clones and leaves some out. Of under 500,000 clones in the sample, 80% to 90% were seen once. The specimen sequenced was PBMCs or T cells enriched from blood (not recorded which). The source is a man younger than 40 who had recovered from COVID-19. Both conserved end residues are part of each CDR3. The order of the fields is clone size, J gene, D gene, V gene, CDR3 DNA, CDR3 protein. A D gene is named only where the DNA matches it firmly. Only some rows state a clone size, as once, few, many or a class for expanded clones.

size: few; J: TRBJ2-2; D: TRBD1; V: TRBV3-1/TRBV3-2; DNA: TGTGCCAGCAGCCAAGGTTCGAACAGGGGGACCACCGGGGAGCTGTTTTTT; CDR3: CASSQGSNRGTTGELFF
size: -; J: TRBJ2-1; D: TRBD2; V: TRBV13; DNA: TGTGCCAGCAGCGAGGGATTAGCGGGAGGTCGCTCCTACAATGAGCAGTTCTTC; CDR3: CASSEGLAGGRSYNEQFF
size: -; J: TRBJ2-7; D: -; V: TRBV27; DNA: TGTGCCAGCAGTTTAGGCTCGGGAGACACCTACGAGCAGTACTTC; CDR3: CASSLGSGDTYEQYF
size: -; J: TRBJ1-1; D: -; V: TRBV18; DNA: TGTGCCAGCTCACCAGACAGGGAAGCTTTCTTT; CDR3: CASSPDREAFF
size: -; J: TRBJ2-7; D: -; V: TRBV10-1; DNA: TGCGCCAGCAGCCCCTTACAGACCTACGAGCAGTACTTC; CDR3: CASSPLQTYEQYF
size: once; J: TRBJ2-4; D: TRBD1; V: TRBV29-1; DNA: TGCAGCGTTGCAGGGGGGTACTTC; CDR3: CSVAGGYF
size: -; J: TRBJ2-7; D: TRBD2; V: TRBV6-5; DNA: TGTGCCAGCAGTTACTCGAAGGGAGGACTAGCTTACGAGCAGTACTTC; CDR3: CASSYSKGGLAYEQYF
size: -; J: TRBJ1-4; D: -; V: TRBV5-1; DNA: TGCGCCAGCAGAATCGACAGTTTAGGTGAAAAACTGTTTTTT; CDR3: CASRIDSLGEKLFF
size: -; J: TRBJ1-1; D: -; V: TRBV27; DNA: TGTGCCAGCAGTTTATGGGTTCGGGGCACTGAAGCTTTCTTT; CDR3: CASSLWVRGTEAFF
size: -; J: TRBJ1-1; D: -; V: TRBV10-1; DNA: TGCGCCAGCAGTGGGGGGGATGGAACTGAAGCTTTCTTT; CDR3: CASSGGDGTEAFF
size: -; J: TRBJ2-1; D: -; V: TRBV3-1/TRBV3-2; DNA: TGTGCCAGCAGCCAAGCGGGTATAGCGAATGAGCAGTTCTTC; CDR3: CASSQAGIANEQFF
size: -; J: TRBJ1-6; D: -; V: TRBV6-1; DNA: TGTGCCAGCAGTCCCCAAACCAGCGGCGCACCCCTCCACTTT; CDR3: CASSPQTSGAPLHF
size: -; J: TRBJ2-7; D: TRBD1; V: TRBV18; DNA: TGTGCCAGCTCACCGGCGACAGGGGAGAACGAGCAGTACTTC; CDR3: CASSPATGENEQYF
size: -; J: TRBJ1-1; D: -; V: TRBV7-9; DNA: TGTGCCAGCAGCTTATCACAGAACACTGAAGCTTTCTTT; CDR3: CASSLSQNTEAFF
size: few; J: TRBJ1-1; D: -; V: TRBV5-6; DNA: TGTGCCAGCAGCTGGAAAACAGAGAACACTGAAGCTTTCTTT; CDR3: CASSWKTENTEAFF
size: once; J: TRBJ2-3; D: -; V: TRBV2; DNA: TGTGCCAGCAGAAGACAGAGCACAGATACGCAGTATTTT; CDR3: CASRRQSTDTQYF
size: -; J: TRBJ2-7; D: -; V: TRBV12-3/TRBV12-4; DNA: TGTGCCAGCAGCCCTAACGGGGGCTACGAGCAGTACTTC; CDR3: CASSPNGGYEQYF
size: -; J: TRBJ2-1; D: TRBD2; V: TRBV19; DNA: TGTGCCAGCCGACTAGCGGGAGCGAATGAGCAGTTCTTC; CDR3: CASRLAGANEQFF
size: -; J: TRBJ1-1; D: -; V: TRBV28; DNA: TGTGCCAGCAGTTTAGCCAGGAGGCAGACCTTT; CDR3: CASSLARRQTF
size: few; J: TRBJ2-7; D: -; V: TRBV19; DNA: TGTGCCAGTAGCACTGGAGAAAGCCGACAGTACTTC; CDR3: CASSTGESRQYF
size: -; J: TRBJ2-1; D: TRBD2; V: TRBV30; DNA: TGTGCCTGGACCGGGACTAGCGGGAATGAGCAGTTCTTC; CDR3: CAWTGTSGNEQFF
size: few; J: TRBJ1-3; D: -; V: TRBV27; DNA: TGTGCCAGCAGTTTAGGCGGGTCTGGAAACACCATATATTTT; CDR3: CASSLGGSGNTIYF
size: -; J: TRBJ1-1; D: -; V: TRBV9; DNA: TGTGCCAGCAGCTTAACGGGACAATGGAACACTGAAGCTTTCTTT; CDR3: CASSLTGQWNTEAFF
size: few; J: TRBJ2-1; D: -; V: TRBV19; DNA: TGTGCCAGTAGAACTTGGGGGACTGCCTACAATGAGCAGTTCTTC; CDR3: CASRTWGTAYNEQFF
size: -; J: TRBJ1-4; D: -; V: TRBV6-1; DNA: TGTGCCAGCAGTGAATCGGCAGGATGGTTTGAAAAACTGTTTTTT; CDR3: CASSESAGWFEKLFF